These 16 T cell receptor beta chains originate from one sample sequenced in a study of CD8 T cells in Susac syndrome. An input of about 0.5 to 1 ug of RNA was subjected to reverse transcription using random hexamers. TCRdb itself ran the immunoSEQ multiplex PCR reads through MiXCR, one entry per CDR3 protein. The repertoire consists of 200,000 or so distinct CDR3 sequences, with nearly 95% occurring once and the leading ten covering 0.093%. What was sequenced was CD4+ T cells from PBMCs. The receptor source for this set is a human donor with multiple sclerosis.

The gene calls are TRBV29-1 and TRBJ1-1; the match to TRBD1 covers 7 bases. V was clipped by 2 bases and J by 11 bases; unmatched bases: 14. The length of the CDR3 is 14 residues. Germline CDR1 is SQVTM and CDR2 is ANQGSEA. The DNA for the CDR3 is TGCAGCGTTGAACCTTTCCCGACAGGGACTGGTGCTTTCTTT. This sequence encodes CSVEPFPTGTGAFF.

This clonotype is a singleton in its sample. For the CDR3, the DNA is TGCAGCGCCCGCCTTGGATCAGTTGGGCACACAGATACGCAGTATTTT. Its translation: CSARLGSVGHTDTQYF. V and J are TRBV29-1 and TRBJ2-3; D is undetermined. This CDR3 spans 16 amino acids. Trimming cost V 7 bases and J 2 bases, with 22 bases left between them. Germline V gene lookup returns CDR1 SQVTM and CDR2 ANQGSEA.

This clonotype was seen a single time. This rearrangement joins TRBV20-1 to TRBJ1-4; D not resolved. Trimming left V 6 bases short and J 2 bases short, with 10 bases between. The germline gives CDR1 DFQATT, CDR2 SNEGSKA (reference sequence). The CDR3 totals 13 residues. The chain's CDR3 is CSAEPDTNEKLFF. The CDR3 region has the DNA TGCAGTGCCGAACCCGACACTAATGAAAAACTGTTTTTT.

This sequence joins TRBV18 and TRBJ1-1, with D perhaps matching TRBD1 (5 bases). The V end was cut by 1 base, the J end by 3 bases, with 9 bases between. The CDR3 consists of 14 residues. Looked up from germline, CDR1 is KGHSH and CDR2 is LQKENI. The CDR3 region is CASSPRGTDTEAFF. CDR3 in DNA: TGTGCCAGCTCACCACGGGGGACGGACACTGAAGCTTTCTTT.

This sequence joins TRBV3-1 and TRBJ1-1, with TRBD1 matching 7 bases. The trim removed 0 bases at V and 4 bases at J, leaving 5 bases unmatched. The CDR3 consists of 15 residues. The germline V gene has CDR1 LGHDT and CDR2 YNNKEL (reference sequence). The CDR3 DNA reads TGTGCCAGCAGCCAAGAAGCGACAGGGCGCACTGAAGCTTTCTTT. Protein product: CASSQEATGRTEAFF.

The V call is TRBV30, the J call TRBJ2-2, with D unresolved. Per the germline V gene, CDR1 is GTSNPN and CDR2 is SVGIG (reference sequence). The CDR3 runs 13 residues. Trimming shortened V by 0 bases and J by 6 bases, and 8 bases separated the two germline ends. The CDR3 DNA reads TGTGCCTGGAGTGTAGTGGTTCCCGGGGAGCTGTTTTTT. Translation gives CAWSVVVPGELFF. The whole variable domain, remainder taken from reference TRBV30 and TRBJ2-2, is SQTIHQWPATLVQPVGSPLSLECTVEGTSNPNLYWYRQAAGRGLQLLFYSVGIGQISSEVPQNLSASRPQDRQFILSSKKLLLSDSGFYLCAWSVVVPGELFFGEGSRLTVL.

Here the CDR3 reads CASSQDFGTSGYTF. The DNA for the CDR3 is TGTGCCAGCAGCCAAGATTTCGGGACGAGTGGCTACACCTTC. The chain couples TRBV3-1 to TRBJ1-2, with a weak D call TRBD1 (5 bases). The CDR3 runs 14 residues. The V end was cut by 0 bases, the J end by 7 bases, with 12 bases between. Germline V lookup: CDR1 LGHDT, CDR2 YNNKEL (reference sequence).

The chain recombines TRBV3-1 with TRBJ1-2; 7 positions agree with TRBD1. J gave up 4 bases and V 1 base, and 3 bases lay outside the gene matches. This CDR3 region has 14 residues. Germline V gene lookup returns CDR1 LGHDT and CDR2 YNNKEL (reference sequence). The CDR3 loop reads CASSQVTGTYGYTF. CDR3 DNA sequence: TGTGCCAGCAGCCAAGTGACAGGGACCTATGGCTACACCTTC.

The chain is built from TRBV20-1 and TRBJ2-1; tentatively, D is TRBD2 (5 bases). Trimming took 1 base from V and 4 from J, leaving 17 bases between them. Germline CDR1 DFQATT, CDR2 SNEGSKA (reference sequence). CDR3 length equals 16 residues. In nucleotides, the CDR3 is TGCAGTGCTAGAGTCCTTGGACTCCCTCTATACAATGAGCAGTTCTTC. Its protein product is CSARVLGLPLYNEQFF.

The gene calls are TRBV6-1 and TRBJ1-1; D not certain. V was clipped by 7 bases and J by 3 bases, with 6 bases between them. CDR3 length: 11 residues. Germline CDR1 is MNHNS and CDR2 is SASEGT. CDR3 region: CASTRDTEAFF. Written as DNA, the CDR3 is TGTGCCAGCACTCGGGACACTGAAGCTTTCTTT.

The chain is built from TRBV4-1 and TRBJ2-1; TRBD2 agrees at 7 bases. This CDR3 is 15 amino acids long. Germline lookup yields CDR1 MGHRA and CDR2 YSYEKL. The V segment lost 2 bases and the J segment 6 bases; nucleotides outside the gene matches: 7. The DNA of the CDR3 is TGCGCCAGCAGCCAAATAGCGGGTGTCCCCAATGAGCAGTTCTTC. This gives the protein CASSQIAGVPNEQFF.

This chain uses TRBV20-1 with TRBJ1-4; 7 nucleotides agree with TRBD1. V was pared by 6 bases and J by 5 bases, with 3 bases of the junction left unmatched. The CDR3 is 12 amino acids. In germline, CDR1 is DFQATT, CDR2 SNEGSKA (reference sequence). CDR3 DNA sequence: TGCAGTGCCCCGGACAGGAATGAAAAACTGTTTTTT. Its protein is CSAPDRNEKLFF.

This clonotype occurred once. J is TRBJ2-7 and V is TRBV29-1; 10 bases agree with TRBD1. The CDR3 has 14 residues. V lost 4 bases and J lost 2; bases outside the gene matches: 5. Germline-derived CDR1 and CDR2 are SQVTM and ANQGSEA. The CDR3 region is CSVVVGTGAYEQYF. The CDR3 coding sequence is TGCAGCGTTGTCGTCGGGACAGGGGCCTACGAGCAGTACTTC.

The chain recombines TRBV11-2 with TRBJ2-1, with D hard to call. Germline values: CDR1 SGHAT, CDR2 FQNNGV. The CDR3 runs to 12 residues. V lost 3 bases and J 12 bases, leaving 12 bases between the germline ends. The CDR3 coding sequence is TGTGCCAGCAGCTTGGAGCAGTACCTGCAGTTCTTC. Protein sequence: CASSLEQYLQFF.

This chain links TRBV7-9 with TRBJ2-1; 8 nucleotides match TRBD1. Germline V gene lookup returns CDR1 SEHNR and CDR2 FQNEAQ (reference sequence). The CDR3 sequence is 15 residues long. With 3 bases clipped from V and 6 bases from J, the junction kept 7 bases outside the gene matches. The CDR3 DNA follows: TGTGCCAGCAGCTTGCCCCGGACAGGGCTCAATGAGCAGTTCTTC. Translated, it gives CASSLPRTGLNEQFF. Supplemented by reference TRBV7-9 and TRBJ2-1, the full variable domain reads DTGVSQNPRHKITKRGQNVTFRCDPISEHNRLYWYRQTLGQGPEFLTYFQNEAQLEKSRLLSDRFSAERPKGSFSTLEIQRTEQGDSAMYLCASSLPRTGLNEQFFGPGTRLTVL.

This sequence joins TRBV29-1 and TRBJ2-1; 15 positions agree with TRBD2. Germline CDR1 is SQVTM and CDR2 is ANQGSEA. The CDR3 runs to 14 residues. V was pared by 6 bases and J by 9 bases, with 6 bases of the junction left unmatched. The CDR3 reads CSVGLAGGGVEQFF. CDR3 in DNA: TGCAGCGTGGGACTAGCGGGGGGCGGGGTTGAGCAGTTCTTC.